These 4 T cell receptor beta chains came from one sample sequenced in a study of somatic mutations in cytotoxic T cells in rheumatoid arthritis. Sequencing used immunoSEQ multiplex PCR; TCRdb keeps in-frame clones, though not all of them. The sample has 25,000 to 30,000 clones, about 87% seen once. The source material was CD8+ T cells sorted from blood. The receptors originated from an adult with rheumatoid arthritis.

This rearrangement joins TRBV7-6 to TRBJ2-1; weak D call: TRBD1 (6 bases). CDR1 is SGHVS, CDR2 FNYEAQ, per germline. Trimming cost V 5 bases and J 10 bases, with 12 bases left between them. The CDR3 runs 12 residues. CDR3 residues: CASSLLGGEQFF. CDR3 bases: TGTGCCAGCAGCCTCTTAGGGGGAGAGCAGTTCTTC.

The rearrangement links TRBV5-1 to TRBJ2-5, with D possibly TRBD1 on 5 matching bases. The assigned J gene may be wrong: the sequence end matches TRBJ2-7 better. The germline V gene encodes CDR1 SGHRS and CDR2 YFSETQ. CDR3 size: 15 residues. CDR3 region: CASSLMSGITYEQYF. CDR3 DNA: TGCGCCAGCAGCTTGATGTCAGGGATAACCTACGAGCAGTACTTC.

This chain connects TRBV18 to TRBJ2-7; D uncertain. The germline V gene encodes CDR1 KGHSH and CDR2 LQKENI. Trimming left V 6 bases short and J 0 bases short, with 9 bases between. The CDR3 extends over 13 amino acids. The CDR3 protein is CASSPASSYEQYF. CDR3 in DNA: TGTGCCAGCTCCCCGGCAAGCTCCTACGAGCAGTACTTC. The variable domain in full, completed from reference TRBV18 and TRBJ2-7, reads NAGVMQNPRHLVRRRGQEARLRCSPMKGHSHVYWYRQLPEEGLKFMVYLQKENIIDESGMPKERFSAEFPKEGPSILRIQQVVRGDSAAYFCASSPASSYEQYFGPGTRLTVT.

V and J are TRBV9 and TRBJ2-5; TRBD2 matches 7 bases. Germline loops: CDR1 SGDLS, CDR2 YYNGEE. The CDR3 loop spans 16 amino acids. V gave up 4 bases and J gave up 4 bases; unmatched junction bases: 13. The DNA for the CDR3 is TGTGCCAGCAGCTCCGTCGACACTCCGGGAGGAGAGACCCAGTACTTC. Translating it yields CASSSVDTPGGETQYF.